This T cell receptor beta chain comes out of a study of T cells in narcolepsy. Germline trimming cut 2 bases from V and 5 bases from J; bases unmatched to any gene: 12. Germline V gene lookup returns CDR1 GTSNPN and CDR2 SVGIG (reference sequence). The CDR3 runs to 17 residues. Repertoires were generated with immunoSEQ multiplex PCR, while TCRdb's copy carries only in-frame clones and drops some. The repertoire consists of 20,000 to 30,000 clones, with about 80% occurring once and the leading ten covering roughly 0.98%. Sequenced: memory (CD45RA-) CD4+ T cells from blood. V gene TRBV30 combines with J gene TRBJ2-7, with 13 positions matching TRBD2. This clonotype was obtained from a human donor in good health. The CDR3 sequence: CAWSSWTSGGQSDEQYF. The DNA of the CDR3 is TGTGCCTGGAGTTCATGGACTAGCGGGGGACAGAGCGACGAGCAGTACTTC. The variable domain in full, with the rest retrieved from reference TRBV30 and TRBJ2-7, is SQTIHQWPATLVQPVGSPLSLECTVEGTSNPNLYWYRQAAGRGLQLLFYSVGIGQISSEVPQNLSASRPQDRQFILSSKKLLLSDSGFYLCAWSSWTSGGQSDEQYFGPGTRLTVT.